This T cell receptor (beta chain) was sequenced in a study of cytomegalovirus exposure and HLA in healthy donors. PCR used 60 Vbeta primers and 13 Jbeta primers. TCRdb keeps only in-frame clones here, not all; method: immunoSEQ multiplex PCR. The sample includes roughly 100,000 clones. As for this clone: Its antigen remains unknown.

General study results and limits: A previous analysis found most TCR beta V segments productive roughly 87% or roughly 30% of the time. Only CMV serostatus was available as immune exposure information. When a later analysis was performed, an Asian-associated ancestry cluster reportedly had fewer N-insertions than the roughly 690-donor mean. Among the CMV-associated chains, a few were confirmed in vitro as specific for CMV antigens.

Sequences were obtained from PBMCs. The receptor was isolated from a man aged 45 to 65 in good health and CMV-seropositive.

CDR3 nucleotides: TGTGCCAGCAGCCGACAGGGTTCTAACTATGGCTACACCTTC. Amino acid sequence: CASSRQGSNYGYTF. The chain joins TRBV2 to TRBJ1-2; the match to TRBD1 covers 7 bases. The CDR3 covers 14 residues. CDR1 and CDR2 from the germline V gene are SNHLY and FYNNEI. J lost 0 bases, V lost 6 bases, and 4 bases had no gene match.